This T cell receptor (beta chain) was documented in a study of vaccination and CD4 T cells after COVID-19 (dated by TCRdb to between 2021 and 2022). At the level of the whole study: Convalescent patients had a positive SARS-CoV-2 result on nasal swab PCR, and of these patients, several had mild disease and one had severe disease. Control cultures received a CEFX viral epitope pool as the positive control, an HIV-1 Nef peptide pool as the negative control, or no peptide. Six males and four females were included in the convalescent cohort, with two Hispanic individuals, seven Caucasians, two Asians and one multiracial person represented. In 10 COVID-19 convalescent patients and a handful of infection-naive healthy vaccine recipients, the spike-specific CD4+ TCR repertoire before mRNA vaccination was compared with the repertoire after mRNA vaccination. Each participant got two doses of either the Pfizer-BioNTech BNT162b2 vaccine (n=8) or the Moderna mRNA-1273 vaccine (n=2). For stimulating the cultures, overlapping spike peptide pools were used, derived from SARS-CoV-2 as well as from the common cold coronaviruses HCoV-NL63, HCoV-OC43 and HCoV-229E. Post-vaccine blood samples were taken a median of around 77 days after the second vaccine dose, with a range of about 14 to 241 days. Post-COVID blood samples were collected from convalescent patients a median of roughly 100 days after diagnosis, with a range of roughly 35 to 161 days. Broad study findings and their caveats: In convalescent patients, nearly all vaccine-specific clones (304 of 307) were found to be mono-reactive for SARS-CoV-2 spike rather than cross-reactive with common cold coronaviruses. Among convalescent patients, a median around 86% of the SARS-CoV-2-reactive clones seen after vaccination appeared only after vaccination, which suggests priming specific to the vaccine. An increase in the median number of SARS-CoV-2-reactive clonotypes from 21 after infection to some 40 after vaccination was observed, but the change was not found to be significant. The study included relatively few convalescent patients and did not analyze early timepoints after natural infection.

According to the study, the label for this sample's treatment or condition signals: roughly 10-day PBMC culture with coronavirus spike peptide pools or control peptides (ViraFEST assay). The ViraFEST assay, used in the study, expanded antigen-specific T cells with peptide pools and then identified the expanded clonotypes through TCR sequencing. The convalescent patients' positive SARS-CoV-2 PCR tests were from March to December 2020, which was before the Alpha, Beta and Delta variants emerged in the United States. Each well held approximately 2 million PBMCs cultured in IMDM containing about 5% human AB serum and around 9.2 IU/ml IL-2, with roughly 9.2 ug/ml peptide pools added. Half of the culture medium was replaced with fresh IL-2-containing medium on days 3 and 7. After 9 to 10 days of culture, CD4+ T cells were isolated by negative selection using the EasySep CD4+ T cell isolation kit. Ficoll-Paque Plus gradient centrifugation was used to isolate PBMCs from whole blood, and the isolated PBMCs were then either used fresh or cryopreserved at -140C. Triplicate wells were generally used for each culture condition.

Libraries were built with PCR. At the Johns Hopkins FTIC core, DNA from the cultured CD4+ T cells underwent TCR sequencing with the Oncomine TCR Beta short-read assay. The QIAamp micro DNA kit was used to extract genomic DNA from the cultured CD4+ T cells. Oncomine TCR Beta libraries made from cultured CD4+ T cells were pooled using unique dual indexes and sequenced on an Illumina iSeq 100. On the authors' methods: Non-productive sequences were removed, and CDR3s that did not start with C, did not end with F or W, or were shorter than 7 amino acids were discarded. Antigen-specific clonotypes were identified using the MANAFEST web application through comparison of peptide-stimulated wells with reference and other culture wells. For a clone to be called positive, the clone needed an FDR below 0.05, an odds ratio above 5, and a productive frequency above 0.1% in at least two of three replicate wells. A clonotype was classed as cross-reactive if the clonotype showed significant expansion both in SARS-CoV-2 spike wells and in at least one common cold coronavirus spike condition. Using R version 3.6.1, CDR3 homology was evaluated through Levenshtein distances (stringdist) along with unrooted phylogenetic trees (ape). TCRdb reprocessing: public reads trimmed at Q25 with fastp, clones called with MiXCR, in-frame beta chains kept. When rows share a CDR3 protein, they turn into one entry using the most common DNA and genes. The V and J calls follow TCRdb's processing rather than the paper's. This sample has about 7,000 distinct CDR3 sequences in its table, and around 65% of those were observed once. The ten largest clones take up around 28% of the sample.

This clonotype was seen more than once but under ten times. Its antigen is still unknown. Per-base quality was not reported, and no clone a single base away is much larger than it. Including the terminal cysteine and phenylalanine, the CDR3 comprises 14 residues. The read is trimmed to its CDR3 DNA, 42 bases read in frame from base 1. CDR1 SGHTA and CDR2 FQGNSA were looked up in the germline V gene. A distance of 11 bases separates the germline ends of V and J, which lose 1 base and 5 bases respectively. Sequenced material: CD4+ T cells from blood, cultured in vitro. This receptor was taken from a human donor who had recovered from COVID-19. The V gene is TRBV7-2 and the J gene is TRBJ2-5, with no confident D gene call. The DNA is TGTGCCAGCAGCTTAGTCGCCCACGGGGAGACCCAGTACTTC. This sequence encodes CASSLVAHGETQYF.